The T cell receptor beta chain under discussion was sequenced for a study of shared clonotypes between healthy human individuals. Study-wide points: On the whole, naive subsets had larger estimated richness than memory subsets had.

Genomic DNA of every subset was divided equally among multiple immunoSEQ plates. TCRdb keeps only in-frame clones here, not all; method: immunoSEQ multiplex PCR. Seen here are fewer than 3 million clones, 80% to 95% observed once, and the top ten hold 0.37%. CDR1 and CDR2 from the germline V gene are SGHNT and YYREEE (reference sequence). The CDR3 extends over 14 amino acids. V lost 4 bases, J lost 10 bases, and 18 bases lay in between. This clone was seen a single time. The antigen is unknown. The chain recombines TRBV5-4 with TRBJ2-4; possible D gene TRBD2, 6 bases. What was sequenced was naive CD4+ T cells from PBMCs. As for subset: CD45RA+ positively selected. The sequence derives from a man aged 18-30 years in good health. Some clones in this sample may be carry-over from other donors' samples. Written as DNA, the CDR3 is TGTGCCAGCAGCGGCACCGGGACTCCCGAAATTCAGTACTTC. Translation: CASSGTGTPEIQYF.